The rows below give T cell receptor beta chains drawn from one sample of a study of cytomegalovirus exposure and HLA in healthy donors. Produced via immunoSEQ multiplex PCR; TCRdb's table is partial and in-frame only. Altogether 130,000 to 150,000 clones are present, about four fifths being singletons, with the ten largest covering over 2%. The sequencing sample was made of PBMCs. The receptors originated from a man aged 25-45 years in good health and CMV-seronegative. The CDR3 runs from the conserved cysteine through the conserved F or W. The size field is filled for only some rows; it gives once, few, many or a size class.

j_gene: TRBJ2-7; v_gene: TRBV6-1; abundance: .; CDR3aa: CASNPTAVSYEQYF
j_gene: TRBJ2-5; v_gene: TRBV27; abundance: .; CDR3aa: CASSPGLGETQYF
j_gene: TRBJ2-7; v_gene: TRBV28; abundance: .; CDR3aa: CASSLYLGQGGTYEQYF
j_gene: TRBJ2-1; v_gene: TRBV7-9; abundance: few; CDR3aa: CASSLGHYTGIGNNEQFF
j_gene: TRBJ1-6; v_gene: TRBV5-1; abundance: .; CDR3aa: CASRPGLQWPGNQKGAYNSPLNF
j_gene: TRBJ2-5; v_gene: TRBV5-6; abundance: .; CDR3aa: CASSLALAEETQYF
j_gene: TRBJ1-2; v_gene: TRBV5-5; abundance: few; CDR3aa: CASSLKGESYGYTF
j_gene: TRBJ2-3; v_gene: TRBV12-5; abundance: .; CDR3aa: CASGLEGTDTQYF
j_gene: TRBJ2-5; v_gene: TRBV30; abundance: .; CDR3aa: CAWSRARGETQYF
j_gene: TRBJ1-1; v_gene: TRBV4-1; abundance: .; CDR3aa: CASSQFVPETTEAFF
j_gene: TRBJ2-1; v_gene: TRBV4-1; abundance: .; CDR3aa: CASSQDHGGRTSGRMGEQFF
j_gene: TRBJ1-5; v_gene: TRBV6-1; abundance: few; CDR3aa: CASSPTGVAYQPQHF
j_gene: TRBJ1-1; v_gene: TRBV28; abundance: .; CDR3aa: CASSFQGAGYTEAFF
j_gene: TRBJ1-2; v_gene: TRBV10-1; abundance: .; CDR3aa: CASSEPSQGGEANYGYTF
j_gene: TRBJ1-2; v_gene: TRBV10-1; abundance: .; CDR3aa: CASSASRDTEGYTF
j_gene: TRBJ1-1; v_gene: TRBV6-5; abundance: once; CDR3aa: CASSPRTGLGTEAFF
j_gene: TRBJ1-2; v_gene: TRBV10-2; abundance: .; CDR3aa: CASSYGQAYGYTF
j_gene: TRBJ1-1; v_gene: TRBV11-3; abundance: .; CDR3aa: CASSRREGTEAFF
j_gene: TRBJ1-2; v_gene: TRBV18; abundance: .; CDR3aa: CASINAGVQNYGYTF
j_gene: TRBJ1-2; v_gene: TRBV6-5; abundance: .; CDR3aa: CASSYGGVLTYGYTF